The rows below give T cell receptor beta chains drawn from one sample of a study of control samples from healthy donors and cancer patients. Measured with immunoSEQ multiplex PCR; TCRdb has only the in-frame clones, and not every one. The top ten hold roughly 1.3% of the sample, which has 75,000 to 100,000 clones, 85% to 90% seen once. Sample: blood. Receptors originate from a woman aged 45-65 years in good health. Both conserved end residues are part of each CDR3. Each record gives: D gene, V gene, clone size, J gene, CDR3 DNA, CDR3 protein. The D gene is left open where the match is weak. Where a row states a size, it is once, few, many or the class of an expanded clone; other rows omit it.

d_gene: .; v_gene: TRBV7-9; abundance: .; j_gene: TRBJ1-1; CDR3nt: TGTGCCAGCAGACTTACAGGGAGGTTGAACACTGAAGCTTTCTTT; CDR3aa: CASRLTGRLNTEAFF
d_gene: .; v_gene: TRBV12-3/TRBV12-4; abundance: .; j_gene: TRBJ1-5; CDR3nt: TGTGCCAGCAGTTTTGGGCCAACAGGGTCCCAGCATTTT; CDR3aa: CASSFGPTGSQHF
d_gene: .; v_gene: TRBV3-1/TRBV3-2; abundance: .; j_gene: TRBJ1-4; CDR3nt: TGTGCCAGCAGCCAGAAGGGGCGAGGTCGAAAACTGTTTTTT; CDR3aa: CASSQKGRGRKLFF
d_gene: .; v_gene: TRBV5-1; abundance: .; j_gene: TRBJ1-2; CDR3nt: TGCGCCAGCAGCTTGTCTGCAATGTCGGGTGGCTACACCTTC; CDR3aa: CASSLSAMSGGYTF
d_gene: .; v_gene: TRBV4-3; abundance: .; j_gene: TRBJ1-2; CDR3nt: TGCGCCAGCAGCCAAGATCGGGGGAGGAATGGCTACACCTTC; CDR3aa: CASSQDRGRNGYTF
d_gene: .; v_gene: TRBV28; abundance: .; j_gene: TRBJ1-2; CDR3nt: TGTGCCAGCAGTTTATTGCGGGGATATGGCTACACCTTC; CDR3aa: CASSLLRGYGYTF
d_gene: .; v_gene: TRBV6-2/TRBV6-3; abundance: few; j_gene: TRBJ2-7; CDR3nt: TGTGCCAGCAGTCGACGGGTCGGGGGAGACGAGCAGTACTTC; CDR3aa: CASSRRVGGDEQYF
d_gene: .; v_gene: TRBV19; abundance: once; j_gene: TRBJ2-2; CDR3nt: TGTGCCAGTACCGGAGTTAACACCGGGGAGCTGTTTTTT; CDR3aa: CASTGVNTGELFF
d_gene: .; v_gene: TRBV6-5; abundance: .; j_gene: TRBJ1-6; CDR3nt: TGTGCCAGCAGTTATGGGGCGCCGGGAAATTCACCCCTCCACTTT; CDR3aa: CASSYGAPGNSPLHF
d_gene: TRBD1; v_gene: TRBV18; abundance: .; j_gene: TRBJ2-5; CDR3nt: TGTGCCAGCTCACCAAGCCAGGGGGCTCAAGAGACCCAGTACTTC; CDR3aa: CASSPSQGAQETQYF
d_gene: .; v_gene: TRBV18; abundance: .; j_gene: TRBJ1-2; CDR3nt: TGTGCCAGCTCAAACTTACGGGACTATGGCTACACCTTC; CDR3aa: CASSNLRDYGYTF
d_gene: TRBD2; v_gene: TRBV2; abundance: .; j_gene: TRBJ2-3; CDR3nt: TGTGCCAGCAGTGAAGCGAGGCTGCGGGGGACGCAGTATTTT; CDR3aa: CASSEARLRGTQYF
d_gene: .; v_gene: TRBV4-3; abundance: .; j_gene: TRBJ1-1; CDR3nt: TGCGCCAGCAGCCAAGATACCTCTAATATAAAGAACACTGAAGCTTTCTTT; CDR3aa: CASSQDTSNIKNTEAFF
d_gene: .; v_gene: TRBV6-5; abundance: .; j_gene: TRBJ1-2; CDR3nt: TGTGCCAGCAGTGACTCAGGGGTGGCAGGGAGCGGCTACACCTTC; CDR3aa: CASSDSGVAGSGYTF
d_gene: TRBD2; v_gene: TRBV19; abundance: .; j_gene: TRBJ2-5; CDR3nt: TGTGCCAGTAGTTGGGGACTAGCGGGAGGAGAGACCCAGTACTTC; CDR3aa: CASSWGLAGGETQYF
d_gene: .; v_gene: TRBV19; abundance: .; j_gene: TRBJ1-2; CDR3nt: TGTGCCAGTAGTATACAGGAGAACTATGGCTACACCTTC; CDR3aa: CASSIQENYGYTF
d_gene: .; v_gene: TRBV9; abundance: .; j_gene: TRBJ1-2; CDR3nt: TGTGCCAGCAGCGTATCGGAGACCTATGGCTACACCTTC; CDR3aa: CASSVSETYGYTF
d_gene: .; v_gene: TRBV12-3/TRBV12-4; abundance: .; j_gene: TRBJ2-7; CDR3nt: TGTGCCAGCAGTTGGCGAAGTACGAGCAAGTACTTC; CDR3aa: CASSWRSTSKYF